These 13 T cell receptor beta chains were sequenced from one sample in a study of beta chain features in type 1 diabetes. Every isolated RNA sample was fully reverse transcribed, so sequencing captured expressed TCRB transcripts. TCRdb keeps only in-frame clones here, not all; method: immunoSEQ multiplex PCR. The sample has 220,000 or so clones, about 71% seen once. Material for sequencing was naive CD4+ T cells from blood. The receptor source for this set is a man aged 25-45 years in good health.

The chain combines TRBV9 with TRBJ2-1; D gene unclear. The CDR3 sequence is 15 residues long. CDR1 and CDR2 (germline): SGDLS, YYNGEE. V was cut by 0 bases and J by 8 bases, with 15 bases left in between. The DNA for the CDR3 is TGTGCCAGCAGCGTAGCTCCCAGGCTCAACGATGAGCAGTTCTTC. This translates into CASSVAPRLNDEQFF. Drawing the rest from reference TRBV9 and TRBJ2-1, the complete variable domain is DSGVTQTPKHLITATGQRVTLRCSPRSGDLSVYWYQQSLDQGLQFLIQYYNGEERAKGNILERFSAQQFPDLHSELNLSSLELGDSALYFCASSVAPRLNDEQFFGPGTRLTVL.

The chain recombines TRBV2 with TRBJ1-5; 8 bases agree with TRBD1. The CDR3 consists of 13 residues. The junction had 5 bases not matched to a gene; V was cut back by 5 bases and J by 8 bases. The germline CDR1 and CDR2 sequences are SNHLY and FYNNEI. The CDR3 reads CASSKTGVKPQHF. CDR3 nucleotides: TGTGCCAGCAGTAAGACAGGGGTTAAGCCCCAGCATTTT.

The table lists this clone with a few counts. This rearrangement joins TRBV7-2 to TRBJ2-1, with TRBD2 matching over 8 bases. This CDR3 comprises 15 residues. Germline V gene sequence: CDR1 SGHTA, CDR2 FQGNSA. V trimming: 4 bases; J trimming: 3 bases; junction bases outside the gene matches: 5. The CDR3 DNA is TGTGCCAGCAGCTCCACTAGCGGAGTCTACAATGAGCAGTTCTTC. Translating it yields CASSSTSGVYNEQFF.

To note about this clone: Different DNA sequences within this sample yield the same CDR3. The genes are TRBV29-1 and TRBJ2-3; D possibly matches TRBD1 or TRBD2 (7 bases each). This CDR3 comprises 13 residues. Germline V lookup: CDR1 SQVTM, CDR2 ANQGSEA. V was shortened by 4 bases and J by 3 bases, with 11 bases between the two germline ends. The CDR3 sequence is CSVGQGGTDTQYF. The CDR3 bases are TGCAGCGTTGGACAGGGAGGGACAGATACGCAGTATTTT.

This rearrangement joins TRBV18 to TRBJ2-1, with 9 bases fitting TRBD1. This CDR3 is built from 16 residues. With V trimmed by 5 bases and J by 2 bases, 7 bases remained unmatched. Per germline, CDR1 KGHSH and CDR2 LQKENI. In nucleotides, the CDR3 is TGTGCCAGCTCAGCTAAAGGGACAGGGCCCTACAATGAGCAGTTCTTC. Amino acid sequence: CASSAKGTGPYNEQFF.

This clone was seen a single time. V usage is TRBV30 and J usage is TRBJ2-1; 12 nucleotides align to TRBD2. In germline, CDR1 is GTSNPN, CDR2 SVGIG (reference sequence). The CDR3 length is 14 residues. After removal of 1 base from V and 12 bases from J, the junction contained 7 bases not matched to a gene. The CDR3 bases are TGTGCCTGGAGTGCCCGGACTAGCGGGGAGGGGCAGTTCTTC. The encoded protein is CAWSARTSGEGQFF.

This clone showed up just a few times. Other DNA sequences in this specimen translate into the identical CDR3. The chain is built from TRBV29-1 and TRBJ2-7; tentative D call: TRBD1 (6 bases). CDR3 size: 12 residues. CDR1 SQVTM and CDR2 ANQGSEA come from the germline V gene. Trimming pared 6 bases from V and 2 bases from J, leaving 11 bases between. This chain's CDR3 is CSVGRDTYEQYF. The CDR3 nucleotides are TGCAGCGTAGGTCGGGACACCTACGAGCAGTACTTC.

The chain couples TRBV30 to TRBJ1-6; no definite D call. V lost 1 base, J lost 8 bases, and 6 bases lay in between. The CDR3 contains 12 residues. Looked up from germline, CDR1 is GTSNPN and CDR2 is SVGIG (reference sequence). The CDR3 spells CAWSGPDSPLHF. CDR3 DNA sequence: TGTGCCTGGAGTGGACCGGATTCACCCCTCCACTTT.

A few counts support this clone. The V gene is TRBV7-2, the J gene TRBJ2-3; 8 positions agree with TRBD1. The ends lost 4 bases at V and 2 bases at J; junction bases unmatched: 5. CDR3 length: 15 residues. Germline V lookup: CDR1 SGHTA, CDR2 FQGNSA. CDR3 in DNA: TGTGCCAGCAGCTCCCGGACAGGGTCCACAGATACGCAGTATTTT. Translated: CASSSRTGSTDTQYF.

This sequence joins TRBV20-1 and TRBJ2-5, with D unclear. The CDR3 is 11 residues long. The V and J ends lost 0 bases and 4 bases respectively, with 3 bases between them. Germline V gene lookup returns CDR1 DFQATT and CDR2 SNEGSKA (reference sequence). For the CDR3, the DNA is TGCAGTGCTAGAGAAACAGAGACCCAGTACTTC. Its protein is CSARETETQYF.

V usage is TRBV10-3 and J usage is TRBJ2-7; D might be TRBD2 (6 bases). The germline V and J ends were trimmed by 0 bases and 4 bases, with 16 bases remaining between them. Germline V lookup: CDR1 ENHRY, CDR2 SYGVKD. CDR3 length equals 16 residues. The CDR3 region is CAISESVLAEGYEQYF. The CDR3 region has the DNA TGTGCCATCAGTGAGTCGGTATTAGCGGAAGGGTACGAGCAGTACTTC.

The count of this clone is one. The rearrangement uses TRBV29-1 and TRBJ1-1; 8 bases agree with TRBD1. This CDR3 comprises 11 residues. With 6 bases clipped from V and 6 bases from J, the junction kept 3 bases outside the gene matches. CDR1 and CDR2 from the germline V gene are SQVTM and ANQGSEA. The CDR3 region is CSVVTGAEAFF. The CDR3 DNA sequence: TGCAGCGTAGTGACAGGGGCTGAAGCTTTCTTT.

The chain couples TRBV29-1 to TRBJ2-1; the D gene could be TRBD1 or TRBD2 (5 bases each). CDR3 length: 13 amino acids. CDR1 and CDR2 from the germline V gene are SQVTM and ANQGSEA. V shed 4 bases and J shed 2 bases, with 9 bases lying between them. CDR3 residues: CSVGGSTYNEQFF. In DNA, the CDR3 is TGCAGCGTTGGGGGGTCTACCTACAATGAGCAGTTCTTC.